This T cell receptor (beta chain) was profiled in a study of memory CD4+ T cells and cytomegalovirus serostatus. Method: immunoSEQ multiplex PCR; TCRdb's copy keeps in-frame clones and lacks some. The data hold 35,000 to 45,000 clones, with roughly 80% observed a single time. Single viable CD3+CD4+CD8-CD45RO+ cells were sorted as the memory CD4+ T cells. Serum IgG to CMV pp150, pp28, p38 and p52 defined serostatus. V shed 4 bases, J shed 9 bases, and the junction held 16 bases outside the gene matches. Germline-derived CDR1 and CDR2 are GTSNPN and SVGIG (reference sequence). The CDR3 consists of 16 residues.

This TCR was sampled from an adult in good health and CMV-seronegative. The chain has TRBV30 and TRBJ2-3; TRBD2 matches at 10 bases. The sample taken for sequencing was memory CD4+ T cells from blood. The chain's CDR3 is CAWTYGGLAGADTQYF. The CDR3 DNA follows: TGTGCCTGGACTTACGGAGGGCTAGCGGGGGCCGACACGCAGTATTTT.